The 15 T cell receptor beta chains listed next were all sequenced from one sample in a study of beta chain features in type 1 diabetes. Reverse transcription of all isolated RNA meant that expressed TCRB transcripts were sequenced. Clones were read by immunoSEQ multiplex PCR, and TCRdb kept only the in-frame ones, dropping some. The sample contains 970,000 or so clones, about 17% of which appear only once. Sequenced material: naive CD4+ T cells from blood. The receptors shown here come from a woman between 18 and 30 years old in good health.

The chain is built from TRBV4-3 and TRBJ2-1; maybe TRBD1 (8 bases). Trimming pared 2 bases from V and 5 bases from J, leaving 19 bases between. The CDR3 covers 17 residues. Germline CDR1 reads LGHNA; CDR2 reads YSLEER. Here the CDR3 DNA reads TGCGCCAGCAGCCAATTACAGGGGGGCGCGGGGGACAATGAGCAGTTCTTC. It specifies CASSQLQGGAGDNEQFF.

The chain joins TRBV6-5 to TRBJ2-7; D not resolved. CDR1 is MNHEY and CDR2 is SVGAGI in the germline V gene. The CDR3 runs 15 residues. The V and J ends lost 7 bases and 3 bases respectively, with 19 bases between them. CDR3 region: CASIRTDGGGYEQYF. In DNA, the CDR3 is TGTGCCAGCATAAGGACGGACGGCGGCGGCTACGAGCAGTACTTC.

The table lists this clone with a few counts. V gene TRBV7-9 combines with J gene TRBJ2-3; 9 bases are shared with TRBD2. The germline V gene has CDR1 SEHNR and CDR2 FQNEAQ (reference sequence). The CDR3 totals 14 residues. V lost 4 bases to trimming and J lost 6 bases; unmatched junction nucleotides: 5. The CDR3 bases are TGTGCCAGCAGCTCCCTAGCGGGAAGCGATACGCAGTATTTT. It specifies CASSSLAGSDTQYF.

This clone has a handful of counts. The chain joins TRBV19 to TRBJ2-1, with 9 bases that match TRBD2. V trimming: 0 bases; J trimming: 0 bases; junction bases outside the gene matches: 6. This CDR3 is built from 18 residues. Germline V lookup: CDR1 LNHDA, CDR2 SQIVND (reference sequence). CDR3 residues: CASSIDWGLAASYNEQFF. The CDR3 DNA is TGTGCCAGTAGTATAGATTGGGGACTAGCCGCCTCCTACAATGAGCAGTTCTTC.

This clone was recorded once. CDR3 nucleotide sequence: TGTGCCAGCTCAGAAGGACAGCCAAGATATAATGGCTACACCTTC. Amino acids: CASSEGQPRYNGYTF. The rearrangement joins TRBV18 to TRBJ1-2, with D tentatively TRBD1 (6 bases). This CDR3 spans 15 amino acids. V was shortened by 5 bases and J by 6 bases, with 19 bases between the two germline ends. Germline values: CDR1 KGHSH, CDR2 LQKENI.

This clone has only a few counts. The rearrangement uses TRBV10-3 and TRBJ2-3; D not certain. This CDR3 has 15 amino acids. Germline V lookup: CDR1 ENHRY, CDR2 SYGVKD. Deletions cut 2 bases from V and 2 bases from J, with 11 bases between. DNA of the CDR3: TGTGCCATCAGTGAGGACGGGCAATACACAGATACGCAGTATTTT. It encodes CAISEDGQYTDTQYF.

There are a few counts of this clone. The V call is TRBV7-9, the J call TRBJ1-1, with D possibly being TRBD1 (6 bases). The V gene's germline CDR1 is SEHNR and CDR2 FQNEAQ (reference sequence). V was cut by 4 bases and J by 7 bases, with 13 bases left in between. There are 13 residues in the CDR3. This CDR3 is CASSSQGTGEAFF. The DNA of the CDR3 is TGTGCCAGCAGCTCGCAGGGGACGGGTGAAGCTTTCTTT.

This clone was counted only a few times. The chain has TRBV10-3 and TRBJ2-1; D perhaps matches TRBD1 (5 bases). CDR3 length: 14 amino acids. Trimming left V 4 bases short and J 3 bases short, with 10 bases between. Germline CDR1 is ENHRY and CDR2 is SYGVKD. CDR3 protein: CAISVSTVYNEQFF. CDR3 nucleotides: TGTGCCATCAGTGTCTCGACAGTCTACAATGAGCAGTTCTTC.

This chain connects TRBV15 to TRBJ2-1; a weak D match, TRBD1 (6 bases). Germline assignment: CDR1 LNHNV and CDR2 YYDKDF (reference sequence). There are 17 residues in the CDR3. V was clipped by 0 bases and J by 3 bases, with 15 bases between them. In DNA form, the CDR3 reads TGTGCCACCAGCAGAGATTTGGCAGGGGCTCTCTACAATGAGCAGTTCTTC. This codes for CATSRDLAGALYNEQFF.

The J gene is TRBJ2-1, the V gene TRBV2; 9 nucleotides match TRBD1. The CDR3 is 22 amino acids. Germline trimming cut 6 bases from V and 0 bases from J; bases unmatched to any gene: 24. Germline V CDR1 and CDR2: SNHLY, FYNNEI. The CDR3 DNA is TGTGCCAGCAGCAGGCCGGGACAGGGCTTGACGAGGGAGGGCTCCTCCTACAATGAGCAGTTCTTC. Its translation: CASSRPGQGLTREGSSYNEQFF.

This clone has more than one count but fewer than ten. The gene calls are TRBV5-1 and TRBJ2-5; TRBD2 agrees at 12 bases. The CDR3 length is 16 residues. The germline V gene has CDR1 SGHRS and CDR2 YFSETQ. The V and J ends lost 5 bases and 0 bases, in that order; junction bases with no gene match: 5. CDR3 DNA sequence: TGCGCCAGCAGACAAGGACTAGCGGGAAACCAAGAGACCCAGTACTTC. Amino acids: CASRQGLAGNQETQYF.

The chain couples TRBV7-8 to TRBJ2-4, with D unresolved. Germline lookup yields CDR1 SGHVS and CDR2 FQNEAQ. The V gene lost 5 bases and the J gene lost 0 bases, with 5 bases spanning the gap. The CDR3 runs 13 residues. The CDR3 coding sequence is TGTGCCAGCAGCCCAATAGCCAAAAACATTCAGTACTTC. It specifies CASSPIAKNIQYF. Looking up the rest from reference TRBV7-8 and TRBJ2-4 gives the full variable domain: GAGVSQSPRYKVAKRGQDVALRCDPISGHVSLFWYQQALGQGPEFLTYFQNEAQLDKSGLPSDRFFAERPEGSVSTLKIQRTQQEDSAVYLCASSPIAKNIQYFGAGTRLSVL.

The V and J genes are TRBV7-2 and TRBJ1-2, with D perhaps TRBD1 (6 bases). Germline CDR1 reads SGHTA; CDR2 reads FQGNSA. The CDR3 spans 13 residues. The V gene lost 0 bases and the J gene lost 7 bases, with 9 bases spanning the gap. The CDR3 DNA reads TGTGCCAGCAGCTTAGCCGACAGGCCTGGCTACACCTTC. Translated, it gives CASSLADRPGYTF.

The chain carries TRBV2 and TRBJ1-1, with TRBD1 as a possible D gene (6 bases). V lost 5 bases and J 0 bases, leaving 13 bases between the germline ends. Germline-derived CDR1 and CDR2 are SNHLY and FYNNEI. The CDR3 contains 15 residues. The CDR3 bases are TGTGCCAGCAGTACGCATGGACAGATGAACACTGAAGCTTTCTTT. The encoded protein is CASSTHGQMNTEAFF.

This clone came up a few times. The chain uses TRBV10-3 and TRBJ2-2, with TRBD1 identical over 8 bases. V shed 5 bases, J shed 7 bases, and the junction held 12 bases outside the gene matches. Germline CDR1 ENHRY, CDR2 SYGVKD. This CDR3 contains 16 residues. DNA of the CDR3: TGTGCCATCAGTCCCCATATGACAGGGGAAGTCGGGGAGCTGTTTTTT. It encodes CAISPHMTGEVGELFF.